These 2 T cell receptor beta chains were all obtained from the same sample, sequenced in a study of blood T cell repertoires in COVID-19 (dated by TCRdb to about 2020). The library was built by means of the immunoSEQ multiplex PCR assay. As stored in TCRdb, this immuneACCESS dataset retains in-frame rearrangements with V and J assigned. A fraction of the clones does not appear; measured against another copy, unresolved V genes explain less than half of the discrepancy, and the remainder lacks a known reason. The sample yields roughly 230,000 clones; 80% to 85% were counted once. Jointly, the top ten make up approximately 4.7% of the sample. Sequencing was done on a sample of peripheral blood. The source is a man in his fifties or sixties with active or convalescent COVID-19.

The chain couples TRBV19 to TRBJ2-7; weak D call: TRBD1 (5 bases). The germline V and J ends were trimmed by 0 bases and 7 bases, with 16 bases remaining between them. Germline assignment: CDR1 LNHDA and CDR2 SQIVND (reference sequence). This CDR3 comprises 15 residues. In nucleotides, the CDR3 is TGTGCCAGTAGTATAGATCTTAGGACACCCGAGGAGCAGTACTTC. It yields the protein CASSIDLRTPEEQYF.

CDR3 bases: TGTGCCACCAGCAGAGGACCAGGGGCCACCGGGGAGCTGTTTTTT. Protein sequence: CATSRGPGATGELFF. This chain uses TRBV15 with TRBJ2-2, with a weak D call TRBD1 (6 bases). CDR1 is LNHNV and CDR2 is YYDKDF in the germline V gene (reference sequence). Trimming took 1 base from V and 4 from J, leaving 10 bases between them. This CDR3 contains 15 residues.